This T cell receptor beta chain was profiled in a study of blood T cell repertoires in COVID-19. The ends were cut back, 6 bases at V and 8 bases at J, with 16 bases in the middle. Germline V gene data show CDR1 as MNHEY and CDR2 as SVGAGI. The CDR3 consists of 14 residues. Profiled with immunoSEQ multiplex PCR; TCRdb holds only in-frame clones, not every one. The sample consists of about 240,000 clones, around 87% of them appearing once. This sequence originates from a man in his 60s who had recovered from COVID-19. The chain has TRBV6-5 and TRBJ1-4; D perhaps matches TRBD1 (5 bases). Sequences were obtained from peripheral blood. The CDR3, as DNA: TGTGCCAGCAGCCCCGAGGAGGGGCGGGAAAAACTGTTTTTT. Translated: CASSPEEGREKLFF.